The clone carrying this TCR beta chain was recorded many times. Its antigen is unidentified. The approximately 17-32 mg bulk tissue piece was not sorted before simultaneous RNA and DNA extraction. These data originate in a study of tumor-infiltrating lymphocytes in primary liver carcinoma. Study-wide context: Enrolled patients were male and female, aged 30 to 69 years. General study results and limits: About 7-25% of top clones, no more, were shared by all five regions. Tumor top-250-clone fractions significantly exceeded those of blood (p = 0.039). Tumor-adjacent and tumor-blood pairs shared a smaller degree of overlap than tumor region pairs.

Germline values: CDR1 ENHRY, CDR2 SYGVKD. Unmatched junction bases numbered 2, after V lost 3 bases and J lost 5 bases. The CDR3 totals 13 residues. Total RNA amounting to 500 ng was the source from which TCR beta cDNA was made with a constant-region primer. Slightly modified ARM-PCR with three nested multiplex PCR rounds yielded TCR beta libraries. The opening two PCR rounds, nine to eleven cycles each, paired TRBV1-TRBV30 forward primers with a C-beta reverse primer. TCRdb reanalysed the multiplex PCR reads using MiXCR and keeps one entry per CDR3 protein. Of around 56,000 distinct CDR3 sequences listed, less than 85% were seen once; the top ten hold roughly three fifths.

The clonotype comes from a man aged 35-49 years with primary liver carcinoma and hepatitis B virus infection. The genes are TRBV10-3 and TRBJ2-5; 8 nucleotides agree with TRBD1. Sequenced material: liver tumor tissue from sampling region 2. Subset given: tumor region T2, inferior pole. As DNA, the CDR3 is TGTGCCATCAGTGACAGGGGGCGTGAGACCCAGTACTTC. This gives the protein CAISDRGRETQYF.